This TCR beta chain originates from a study of blood T cell repertoires in COVID-19. About the research overall: The United States, Italy and Spain were the sources of the acute and convalescent COVID-19 samples.

This CDR3 comprises 13 residues. CDR1 is MNHEY, CDR2 SMNVEV, per germline (reference sequence). V gave up 8 bases and J gave up 4 bases; unmatched junction bases: 8. Per the original data handling: Estimated nucleated cell counts came from reference gene primer amplification. Clones were read by immunoSEQ multiplex PCR, and TCRdb kept only the in-frame ones, dropping some. V, J and clone size derive from that table, while D and trimming were established from the DNA sequence. The sample contains roughly 80,000 clones, roughly nine tenths of which appear only once. The TCR was taken from a man of 80 years or more in a cohort sampled during active COVID-19. The rearrangement uses TRBV27 and TRBJ2-7; 7 positions agree with TRBD1. Input material: peripheral blood. The CDR3 bases are TGTGCCAGCCGGCGACAGGGAACGTACGAGCAGTACTTC. Protein product: CASRRQGTYEQYF.